One and the same sample provided the 8 T cell receptor beta chains below, sequenced in a study of blood T cell repertoires in COVID-19. TCRdb keeps only in-frame clones here, not all; method: immunoSEQ multiplex PCR. This table holds 150,000 to 200,000 clones, roughly 85% found once. Sequencing input: peripheral blood. The receptors stem from a man in his sixties with acute or convalescent COVID-19.

The genes are TRBV7-2 and TRBJ2-5, with 9 bases lining up with TRBD1. The trim removed 1 base at V and 2 bases at J, leaving 2 bases unmatched. This CDR3 has 15 residues. CDR1 and CDR2 from the germline V gene are SGHTA and FQGNSA. CDR3 region: CASSLGGQGQETQYF. In nucleotides, the CDR3 is TGTGCCAGCAGCTTAGGGGGACAGGGACAAGAGACCCAGTACTTC.

The chain links TRBV12-3 or TRBV12-4 to TRBJ2-5; 7 nucleotides agree with TRBD2. V lost 8 bases to trimming and J lost 5 bases; unmatched junction nucleotides: 8. This CDR3 is 13 amino acids long. CDR3 in DNA: TGTGCCAGCTCCCCGGGGGGTAGCGAGACCCAGTACTTC. It specifies CASSPGGSETQYF.

The rearrangement uses TRBV4-1 and TRBJ2-1; D gene unclear. Germline assignment: CDR1 MGHRA and CDR2 YSYEKL. CDR3 size: 16 residues. V lost 1 base and J lost 2, with 12 bases in between. The CDR3 nucleotides are TGCGCCAGCAGCCAAGGGTGGGCAAACCCCTACAATGAGCAGTTCTTC. It codes for CASSQGWANPYNEQFF.

The V gene is TRBV7-9, the J gene TRBJ2-1; 7 bases are shared with TRBD2. Germline loops: CDR1 SEHNR, CDR2 FQNEAQ (reference sequence). There are 16 residues in the CDR3. V dropped 5 bases and J dropped 0; count of bases not matched to a gene: 7. The CDR3 loop reads CASSTLAGTSYNEQFF. The CDR3, as DNA: TGTGCCAGCAGCACCTTAGCGGGTACCTCCTACAATGAGCAGTTCTTC.

The chain is built from TRBV7-6 and TRBJ2-3; 9 bases map to TRBD2. The trim removed 1 base at V and 2 bases at J, leaving 7 bases unmatched. From germline, CDR1 is SGHVS and CDR2 FNYEAQ. CDR3 length equals 17 residues. The CDR3 here is CASSLESGTSPTDTQYF. The CDR3 nucleotides are TGTGCCAGCAGCTTAGAATCCGGGACTAGCCCCACAGATACGCAGTATTTT.

The V gene is TRBV29-1, the J gene TRBJ2-7, with 7 bases that match TRBD2. V gave up 6 bases and J gave up 4 bases; unmatched junction bases: 3. CDR3 length: 11 amino acids. The V gene's germline CDR1 is SQVTM and CDR2 ANQGSEA. In DNA, the CDR3 is TGCAGCGTAAGCGGGAAATACGAGCAGTACTTC. The encoded protein is CSVSGKYEQYF.

The chain employs TRBV11-2 and TRBJ2-2; 7 nucleotides match TRBD2. With 5 bases clipped from V and 6 bases from J, the junction kept 6 bases outside the gene matches. The V gene's germline CDR1 is SGHAT and CDR2 FQNNGV. This CDR3 comprises 14 residues. This CDR3 is CASSQGGPAGELFF. In DNA, the CDR3 is TGTGCCAGCAGCCAGGGAGGGCCGGCCGGGGAGCTGTTTTTT.

The J gene is TRBJ1-5, the V gene TRBV10-3; 10 nucleotides agree with TRBD1. V lost 6 bases and J lost 4; bases outside the gene matches: 3. Looked up from germline, CDR1 is ENHRY and CDR2 is SYGVKD. The CDR3 totals 14 residues. The CDR3 DNA follows: TGTGCCATCAGCCAGGACAGGGGGAATCAGCCCCAGCATTTT. Encoded protein: CAISQDRGNQPQHF.